Below are 26 T cell receptor beta chains sequenced from a single sample in a study of T cell changes during pregnancy in multiple sclerosis. The repertoire was sequenced with immunoSEQ multiplex PCR; TCRdb's copy has only in-frame clones and lacks some. The table lists under 70,000 clones, roughly 91% of them singletons. The sample was peripheral blood, taken after pregnancy. The receptors stem from a female donor in good health, enrolled as a control in a pregnancy study.

This clone came up once. The chain employs TRBV5-6 and TRBJ1-2; 12 bases match TRBD1. Per germline, CDR1 SGHDT and CDR2 YYEEEE. After removal of 6 bases from V and 4 bases from J, the junction contained 7 bases not matched to a gene. This CDR3 has 15 amino acids. CDR3 sequence (DNA): TGTGCCAGCATCCGGGACAGGGGGCGAGGCTATGGCTACACCTTC. Residues: CASIRDRGRGYGYTF.

As DNA, the CDR3 is TGCAGCGCTCAGGGTTTTAACTATGGCTACACCTTC. As protein: CSAQGFNYGYTF. V gene TRBV29-1 combines with J gene TRBJ1-2; D is possibly TRBD1 (5 bases). Trimming shortened V by 7 bases and J by 1 base, and 10 bases separated the two germline ends. The CDR3 runs 12 residues. Looked up from germline, CDR1 is SQVTM and CDR2 is ANQGSEA. Full variable domain (outside the CDR3, taken from reference TRBV29-1 and TRBJ1-2): SAVISQKPSRDICQRGTSLTIQCQVDSQVTMMFWYRQQPGQSLTLIATANQGSEATYESGFVIDKFPISRPNLTFSTLTVSNMSPEDSSIYLCSAQGFNYGYTFGSGTRLTVV.

This sequence joins TRBV18 and TRBJ2-2; a possible D gene is TRBD1 (6 bases). In germline, CDR1 is KGHSH, CDR2 LQKENI. Trimming took 2 bases from V and 2 from J, leaving 9 bases between them. The CDR3 covers 15 residues. This chain's CDR3 is CASSPRTVNTGELFF. The CDR3 bases are TGTGCCAGCTCACCAAGGACAGTTAACACCGGGGAGCTGTTTTTT. The full variable domain, in which reference TRBV18 and TRBJ2-2 provide the parts outside the CDR3, is NAGVMQNPRHLVRRRGQEARLRCSPMKGHSHVYWYRQLPEEGLKFMVYLQKENIIDESGMPKERFSAEFPKEGPSILRIQQVVRGDSAAYFCASSPRTVNTGELFFGEGSRLTVL.

The J gene is TRBJ2-2, the V gene TRBV11-3; TRBD2 aligns across 11 bases. Germline V gene data show CDR1 as SGHNT and CDR2 as YENEEA. CDR3 length: 17 residues. Losses at the gene ends were 5 bases for V and 5 bases for J; bases not matched to a gene: 10. The CDR3 nucleotides are TGTGCCAGCAGCCACTCTTCTAGCGGGGGGAGTACCGGGGAGCTGTTTTTT. As protein: CASSHSSSGGSTGELFF.

The CDR3 nucleotides read TGTGCCAGCAGTTTGACCATCCCCGGACAGGACAATCAGCCCCAGCATTTT. Its protein is CASSLTIPGQDNQPQHF. This rearrangement joins TRBV27 to TRBJ1-5, with TRBD1 matching 7 bases. V gave up 3 bases and J gave up 3 bases; unmatched junction bases: 11. The CDR3 is 17 amino acids. CDR1 and CDR2 from the germline V gene are MNHEY and SMNVEV (reference sequence).

J is TRBJ2-7 and V is TRBV5-1; TRBD1 agrees at 8 bases. With V trimmed by 4 bases and J by 2 bases, 5 bases remained unmatched. CDR1 and CDR2 (germline): SGHRS, YFSETQ. The CDR3 covers 14 residues. CDR3 nucleotide sequence: TGCGCCAGCAGCATCCCGGGACAGGCCTACGAGCAGTACTTC. Residues: CASSIPGQAYEQYF.

This clone was picked up a small number of times. The rearrangement joins TRBV7-9 to TRBJ1-2; 7 bases match TRBD1. Germline V gene lookup returns CDR1 SEHNR and CDR2 FQNEAQ (reference sequence). V lost 1 base to trimming and J lost 4 bases; unmatched junction nucleotides: 9. CDR3 length equals 16 residues. The CDR3 nucleotides read TGTGCCAGCAGCTTAGAGTCGACAGGGCGAAGCTATGGCTACACCTTC. This encodes CASSLESTGRSYGYTF.

The gene calls are TRBV5-4 and TRBJ2-1, with 11 positions matching TRBD1. Germline loops: CDR1 SGHNT, CDR2 YYREEE (reference sequence). Trimming removed 4 bases from V and 8 bases from J; junction bases left unmatched: 11. CDR3 length: 16 amino acids. The CDR3 region is CASSSGGTGGWDEQFF. The DNA of the CDR3 is TGTGCCAGCAGCAGTGGCGGGACAGGGGGGTGGGATGAGCAGTTCTTC.

This clone was counted once. V usage is TRBV30 and J usage is TRBJ1-3; D might be TRBD1 (5 bases). CDR1 and CDR2 (germline): GTSNPN, SVGIG (reference sequence). The V end was cut by 4 bases, the J end by 1 base, with 11 bases between. CDR3 length: 14 residues. The CDR3 coding sequence is TGTGCCTGGACGGTCGGGGGTTCTGGAAACACCATATATTTT. Amino acids: CAWTVGGSGNTIYF.

This chain uses TRBV5-4 with TRBJ1-1; D might be TRBD1 (6 bases). From germline, CDR1 is SGHNT and CDR2 YYREEE (reference sequence). The V and J ends lost 4 bases and 0 bases respectively, with 13 bases between them. The CDR3 length is 15 residues. The CDR3 loop is CASSPQGFLNTEAFF. The CDR3 region has the DNA TGTGCCAGCAGCCCACAGGGTTTCTTGAACACTGAAGCTTTCTTT.

J is TRBJ2-2 and V is TRBV5-6; 9 nucleotides agree with TRBD1. Germline V gives CDR1 SGHDT, CDR2 YYEEEE. This CDR3 is built from 17 residues. V shed 5 bases and J 3 bases; nucleotides not matched to a gene: 11. CDR3 amino acids: CASRRWTRTGDTGELFF. CDR3 DNA sequence: TGTGCCAGCAGACGCTGGACACGGACAGGGGACACCGGGGAGCTGTTTTTT.

The chain combines TRBV11-2 with TRBJ1-2; the match to TRBD1 covers 8 bases. Germline loops: CDR1 SGHAT, CDR2 FQNNGV. V dropped 3 bases and J dropped 2; count of bases not matched to a gene: 8. The CDR3 is 16 residues long. CDR3 sequence (DNA): TGTGCCAGCAGCTTTATCGGACAGGGTTCGAACTATGGCTACACCTTC. This translates into CASSFIGQGSNYGYTF.

The chain couples TRBV5-4 to TRBJ2-5, with D possibly matching TRBD1 (6 bases). The CDR3 is 16 amino acids. The germline V gene encodes CDR1 SGHNT and CDR2 YYREEE (reference sequence). V was shortened by 0 bases and J by 4 bases, with 16 bases between the two germline ends. The CDR3 nucleotides are TGTGCCAGCAGCTTGGGACAGGCAAGAGTACGAGAGACCCAGTACTTC. The encoded protein is CASSLGQARVRETQYF.

The chain employs TRBV7-9 and TRBJ1-4, with TRBD1 matching 10 bases. CDR3 length: 13 amino acids. Germline CDR1 and CDR2: SEHNR and FQNEAQ (reference sequence). Germline trimming cut 9 bases from V and 6 bases from J; bases unmatched to any gene: 4. CDR3 sequence: CASSGTGDEKLFF. DNA for the CDR3: TGTGCCAGTTCCGGGACAGGGGATGAAAAACTGTTTTTT.

The chain combines TRBV5-6 with TRBJ1-6, with TRBD1 matching 8 bases. The CDR3 is 17 residues long. The junction had 10 bases not matched to a gene; V was cut back by 2 bases and J by 6 bases. Germline CDR1 SGHDT, CDR2 YYEEEE. The CDR3 DNA reads TGTGCCAGCAGCTTTGGGACAGGAGATAACGCTAATTCACCCCTCCACTTT. Amino acids: CASSFGTGDNANSPLHF.

The chain recombines TRBV7-6 with TRBJ2-7; 9 positions match TRBD1. The trim removed 2 bases at V and 1 base at J, leaving 3 bases unmatched. CDR1 and CDR2 from the germline V gene are SGHVS and FNYEAQ. CDR3 size: 15 residues. CDR3 nucleotides: TGTGCCAGCAGCTTAAGCGGGACAGGGTCCTACGAGCAGTACTTC. Translation gives CASSLSGTGSYEQYF.

V is TRBV15 and J is TRBJ2-1; TRBD2 agrees at 8 bases. The CDR3 contains 15 residues. J gave up 5 bases and V 6 bases, and 9 bases lay outside the gene matches. The germline gives CDR1 LNHNV, CDR2 YYDKDF (reference sequence). CDR3 nucleotides: TGTGCCACCAGACAGCCGGGACTAGGGGACAATGAGCAGTTCTTC. Its protein is CATRQPGLGDNEQFF.

The rearrangement joins TRBV13 to TRBJ2-5; 9 bases match TRBD1. The CDR3 has 15 amino acids. The ends lost 5 bases at V and 5 bases at J; junction bases unmatched: 9. CDR1 and CDR2 from the germline V gene are PRHDT and FYEKMQ (reference sequence). CDR3 protein: CASSRGQGGRETQYF. The CDR3 DNA is TGTGCCAGCAGCCGGGGACAGGGAGGGAGGGAGACCCAGTACTTC.

This sequence joins TRBV10-3 and TRBJ2-5; 11 bases align to TRBD2. The germline gives CDR1 ENHRY, CDR2 SYGVKD. With V trimmed by 0 bases and J by 1 base, 1 base remained unmatched. This CDR3 comprises 16 residues. The chain's CDR3 is CAISESSGGAQETQYF. CDR3 DNA: TGTGCCATCAGTGAGTCTAGCGGGGGGGCCCAAGAGACCCAGTACTTC.

The rearrangement uses TRBV2 and TRBJ2-1; no clear D. From germline, CDR1 is SNHLY and CDR2 FYNNEI. Trimming took off 7 bases at V and 6 bases at J, with 7 bases between the two ends. The CDR3 spans 11 residues. The CDR3 DNA sequence: TGTGCCAGCAATTTCGTCAATGAGCAGTTCTTC. Residues: CASNFVNEQFF.

This clone was observed a single time. This chain connects TRBV9 to TRBJ1-3; D is ambiguous. Looked up from germline, CDR1 is SGDLS and CDR2 is YYNGEE. V was clipped by 5 bases and J by 4 bases, with 7 bases between them. The CDR3 has 12 residues. CDR3 protein: CASSPTGNTIYF. CDR3 DNA sequence: TGTGCCAGCAGTCCAACAGGAAACACCATATATTTT.

This rearrangement joins TRBV10-3 to TRBJ1-4; 9 bases align to TRBD1. Trimming removed 4 bases from V and 8 bases from J; junction bases left unmatched: 11. Looked up from germline, CDR1 is ENHRY and CDR2 is SYGVKD. The CDR3 is 16 residues long. DNA of the CDR3: TGTGCCATCAGTGGAAAGGGACAGGGTGCGGAGGAAAAACTGTTTTTT. This codes for CAISGKGQGAEEKLFF.

The rearrangement joins TRBV5-1 to TRBJ2-1, with 8 bases aligning to TRBD2. The CDR3 is 16 amino acids. Trimming cost V 2 bases and J 2 bases; bases outside gene matches: 6. Germline V gives CDR1 SGHRS, CDR2 YFSETQ. The DNA for the CDR3 is TGCGCCAGCAGCTTTTTGACTAGCGATGCCTACAATGAGCAGTTCTTC. This codes for CASSFLTSDAYNEQFF.

CDR3 DNA sequence: TGTGCCAGTAGTGTAGGACAGGGTATGGATCAGCCCCAGCATTTT. Its protein product is CASSVGQGMDQPQHF. The rearrangement uses TRBV19 and TRBJ1-5; TRBD1 agrees at 8 bases. The V gene end was trimmed by 5 bases and the J gene end by 5 bases; junction bases not matched to a gene: 8. CDR1 is LNHDA and CDR2 is SQIVND in the germline V gene (reference sequence). The CDR3 is made up of 15 amino acids.

This chain links TRBV27 with TRBJ1-5; maybe TRBD1 (6 bases). This CDR3 region has 15 residues. The germline V gene has CDR1 MNHEY and CDR2 SMNVEV (reference sequence). The V gene lost 6 bases and the J gene lost 1 base, with 13 bases spanning the gap. CDR3 nucleotides: TGTGCCAGCAGCCCCGAACAGGGCAGCAATCAGCCCCAGCATTTT. It is translated as CASSPEQGSNQPQHF.

CDR3 bases: TGTGCCAGCACCAGGGGGAACACTGAAGCTTTCTTT. Protein: CASTRGNTEAFF. The chain carries TRBV6-5 and TRBJ1-1; a possible D gene is TRBD1 (6 bases). This CDR3 has 12 amino acids. Trimming took off 7 bases at V and 1 base at J, with 7 bases between the two ends. Per germline, CDR1 MNHEY and CDR2 SVGAGI.